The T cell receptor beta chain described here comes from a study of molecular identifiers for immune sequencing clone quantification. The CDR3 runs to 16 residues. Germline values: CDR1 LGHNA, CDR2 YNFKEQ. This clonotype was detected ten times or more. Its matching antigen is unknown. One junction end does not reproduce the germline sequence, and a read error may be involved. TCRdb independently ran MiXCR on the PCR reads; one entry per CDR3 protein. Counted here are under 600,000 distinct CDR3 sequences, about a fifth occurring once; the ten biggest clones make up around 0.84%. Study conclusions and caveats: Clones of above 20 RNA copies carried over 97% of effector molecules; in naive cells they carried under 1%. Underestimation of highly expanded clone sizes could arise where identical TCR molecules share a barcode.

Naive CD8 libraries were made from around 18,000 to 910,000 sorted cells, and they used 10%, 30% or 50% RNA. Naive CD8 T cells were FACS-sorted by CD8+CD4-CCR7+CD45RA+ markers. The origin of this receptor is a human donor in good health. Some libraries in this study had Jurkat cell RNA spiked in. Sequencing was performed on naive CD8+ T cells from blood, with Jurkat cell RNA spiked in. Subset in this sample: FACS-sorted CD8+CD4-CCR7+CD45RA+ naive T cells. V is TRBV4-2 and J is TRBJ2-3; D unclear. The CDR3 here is CASSQDLLTSTDTQYF. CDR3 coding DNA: TGCGCCAGCAGCCAAGATTTGCTGACTAGCACAGATACGCAGTATTTT.